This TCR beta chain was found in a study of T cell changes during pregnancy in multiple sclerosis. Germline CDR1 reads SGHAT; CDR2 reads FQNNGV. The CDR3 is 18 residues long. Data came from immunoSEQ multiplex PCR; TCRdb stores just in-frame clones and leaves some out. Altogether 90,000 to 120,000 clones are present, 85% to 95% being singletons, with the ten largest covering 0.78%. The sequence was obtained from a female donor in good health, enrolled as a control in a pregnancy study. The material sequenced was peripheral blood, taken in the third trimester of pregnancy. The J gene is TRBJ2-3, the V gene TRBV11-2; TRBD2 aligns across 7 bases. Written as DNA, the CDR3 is TGTGCAACCCCCATAGGCGGGGGACCCCCCCTTAGCACAGATACGCAGTATTTT. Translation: CATPIGGGPPLSTDTQYF.